This record covers a single T cell receptor (beta chain). Its antigen is not known. Second doses at about 4 or about 12 weeks were pooled. This record comes from a study of T cell responses to AZD1222 COVID-19 vaccine. Generated by immunoSEQ multiplex PCR, the TCRdb table keeps only in-frame clones and is missing some. The sample lists about 79,000 clones, roughly 85% occurring once. Germline V gene lookup returns CDR1 LGHNA and CDR2 YNFKEQ. CDR3 length equals 18 residues. Germline trimming cut 2 bases from V and 7 bases from J; bases unmatched to any gene: 14. Findings and caveats of the study: Mostly white British, mostly female donors; authors suggested clonal diversity may be underestimated.

The sequence was obtained from an adult who received the AZD1222 COVID-19 vaccine. The chain links TRBV4-2 to TRBJ1-4; 9 positions agree with TRBD1. Material: peripheral blood, obtained 28 days after the second AZD1222 dose. The DNA of the CDR3 is TGTGCCAGCAGCCAACTGCCCCGCAGGACAGGGGTGCGTGAAAAACTGTTTTTT. Translated, it gives CASSQLPRRTGVREKLFF.